This entry is about one T cell receptor beta chain. Other nucleotide sequences in the sample specify the same CDR3. This sample stems from a study of blood T cell repertoires in COVID-19. Study information: Donors in the United States, Italy and Spain gave samples during acute or convalescent COVID-19. The cDNA or gDNA used as material had been derived from T cells, B-cell-depleted T cells, or PBMCs.

Methods used by the authors: The authors estimated nucleated cell counts from reference gene primer amplification. Measured with immunoSEQ multiplex PCR; TCRdb has only the in-frame clones, and not every one. For V, J and clone size, that table is used; D and trimming come from the DNA. The table includes 180,000 or so clones, under 85% detected once. V gave up 0 bases and J gave up 0 bases, with 9 bases separating them. The germline CDR1 and CDR2 sequences are SGDLS and YYNGEE. This CDR3 region has 16 residues. The V gene is TRBV9, the J gene TRBJ1-4, with D unresolved. Sequencing used peripheral blood. This sequence originates from a woman of 80 years or more with acute or convalescent COVID-19. The chain's CDR3 is CASSVGASATNEKLFF. The CDR3 DNA follows: TGTGCCAGCAGCGTAGGGGCGAGTGCAACTAATGAAAAACTGTTTTTT.